This TCR beta chain was retrieved from a study of CD8+CD57+ T cells in acquired aplastic anemia. Overall study context: Each DNA sample taken from sorted CD4+ and CD8+ cells came to approximately 3 ug on average.

This clonotype occurred a few times. Its target is unknown. TCR beta VDJ and CDR3 were profiled, and genomic DNA was the template. TCRdb reprocessed the reads via MiXCR and lists one record per CDR3 protein. The sample lists approximately 98,000 distinct CDR3 sequences; around 50% were seen once. Study conclusions and caveats: A set of some 28 CD8+ CDR3 sequences was shared between patients and controls, and these sequences appeared highly expressed in patients. A significant difference in CD8+ Simpson's diversity between patients and controls was not found.

Losses at the gene ends were 0 bases for V and 3 bases for J; bases not matched to a gene: 2. This CDR3 comprises 14 residues. Looked up from germline, CDR1 is ENHRY and CDR2 is SYGVKD. The V gene is TRBV10-3, the J gene TRBJ2-7; the match to TRBD2 covers 7 bases. The receptor was isolated from a human donor in good health, serving as a control. The sample was sorted CD4+, CD8+, or CD8+CD57+ T cells (not recorded which) from PBMCs. CDR3 coding DNA: TGTGCCATCAGTGAGTCTGGCGGGGGCTACGAGCAGTACTTC. Its translation is CAISESGGGYEQYF.